This T cell receptor beta chain came from a study of preoperative IRX-2 immunotherapy in early breast cancer. Concerning this clone: At one end, the junction sequence differs from germline, possibly due to a read error.

Specified treatment: preoperative locoregional IRX-2 cytokine immunotherapy. CDR1 and CDR2 (germline): MNHGY, SAAAGT. The CDR3 is 14 residues long. Measured with immunoSEQ multiplex PCR; TCRdb has only the in-frame clones, and not every one. Among 25,000 to 30,000 clones listed, under 90% were seen once. The sequence was collected from a human donor with breast cancer. Sampling was done from a patient treated with IRX-2 immunotherapy. The V gene is TRBV6-8, the J gene TRBJ2-5; 8 bases align to TRBD1. CDR3 region: CAISARGPRETQYF. In nucleotides, the CDR3 is TGTGCCATCAGTGCCAGGGGGCCGAGAGAGACCCAGTACTTC.